A selection of T cell receptor beta chains follows, all from one sample in a study of blood T cell repertoires in COVID-19. The table came from immunoSEQ multiplex PCR; TCRdb's copy has only in-frame clones and leaves some out. This sample has fewer than 400,000 clones; roughly 85% occur once, and the top ten carry 1.5% to 2%. Sequenced sample: PBMCs or T cells enriched from blood (not recorded which). Receptor source: a woman aged 30 to 39 who had been exposed to COVID-19. Both conserved end residues are part of each CDR3. The D gene is left open where the match is weak. Clone size is shown for a subset of rows, as once, few, many or a class of expanded clone.

CDR3nt: TGTGCCATCAGTGAGGGTTTAAGCAATGGAAACACCATATATTTT
CDR3aa: CAISEGLSNGNTIYF
v_gene: TRBV10-3
j_gene: TRBJ1-3
abundance: -
d_gene: -

CDR3nt: TGTGCCAGCAGCGCCCATCAGAACACTGAAGCTTTCTTT
CDR3aa: CASSAHQNTEAFF
v_gene: TRBV9
j_gene: TRBJ1-1
abundance: few
d_gene: -

CDR3nt: TGTGCCAGCAGTCCCCCCCGGGGGGGTAGCAATCAGCCCCAGCATTTT
CDR3aa: CASSPPRGGSNQPQHF
v_gene: TRBV28
j_gene: TRBJ1-5
abundance: -
d_gene: -

CDR3nt: TGCAGTGCTAGTCCAAACCAGGGGGAATCTGGATCACCCCTCCACTTT
CDR3aa: CSASPNQGESGSPLHF
v_gene: TRBV20-1
j_gene: TRBJ1-6
abundance: few
d_gene: TRBD1

CDR3nt: TGTGCCTGGAGCAGGGGTTTCGAAGCTTTCTTT
CDR3aa: CAWSRGFEAFF
v_gene: TRBV30
j_gene: TRBJ1-1
abundance: once
d_gene: -

CDR3nt: TGCGCCAGCAGTGACCGGGGGGGAGCTCGTAACACAGATACGCAGTATTTT
CDR3aa: CASSDRGGARNTDTQYF
v_gene: TRBV10-1
j_gene: TRBJ2-3
abundance: -
d_gene: TRBD2

CDR3nt: TGTGCCAGTAGTATAGCGGACGTGGAGGATGAGCAGTTCTTC
CDR3aa: CASSIADVEDEQFF
v_gene: TRBV19
j_gene: TRBJ2-1
abundance: -
d_gene: -

CDR3nt: TGTGCCAGCAGTTTAGGCGGGAGAACCGGGAATGAGCAGTTCTTC
CDR3aa: CASSLGGRTGNEQFF
v_gene: TRBV28
j_gene: TRBJ2-1
abundance: -
d_gene: TRBD2

CDR3nt: TGTGCCAGCAGCGGGGCGGAGACAGGCGGAACCTACGAGCAGTACTTC
CDR3aa: CASSGAETGGTYEQYF
v_gene: TRBV9
j_gene: TRBJ2-7
abundance: -
d_gene: -

CDR3nt: TGTGCCTGGAGCGCACTAGCGGGGGGGCGGGAGTTAGAGACCCAGTACTTC
CDR3aa: CAWSALAGGRELETQYF
v_gene: TRBV30
j_gene: TRBJ2-5
abundance: -
d_gene: TRBD2

CDR3nt: TGCGCCAGCAGTAGCGGGGGCGAGGCTTTCTTT
CDR3aa: CASSSGGEAFF
v_gene: TRBV10-2
j_gene: TRBJ1-1
abundance: -
d_gene: -

CDR3nt: TGTGCCAGCAGCGTAGCCGGACAGGGGCATCGAGGAAACACCATATATTTT
CDR3aa: CASSVAGQGHRGNTIYF
v_gene: TRBV9
j_gene: TRBJ1-3
abundance: -
d_gene: TRBD1

CDR3nt: TGTGCCAGCAGTTTATCAGGGGGGTACGAGCAGTACTTC
CDR3aa: CASSLSGGYEQYF
v_gene: TRBV12-3/TRBV12-4
j_gene: TRBJ2-7
abundance: once
d_gene: -

CDR3nt: TGTGCCAGCAGCACTAGCGGCGGCACAGATACGCAGTATTTT
CDR3aa: CASSTSGGTDTQYF
v_gene: TRBV6-4
j_gene: TRBJ2-3
abundance: -
d_gene: TRBD2

CDR3nt: TGTGCCAGCAGTTTATCATTCGGTAAGAGTGAGCAGTTCTTC
CDR3aa: CASSLSFGKSEQFF
v_gene: TRBV28
j_gene: TRBJ2-1
abundance: -
d_gene: -